Below, one TCR beta chain is given with its context. Its antigen is not known. Unexposed donor CD4+ T cells date from 2011-2018, before the COVID-19 pandemic. The cells were cultured for 9 to 11 days before CD4+ T cells were isolated. V lost 6 bases and J 1 base, leaving 15 bases between the germline ends. The length of the CDR3 is 15 residues. Germline V lookup: CDR1 KGHSH, CDR2 LQKENI. The data are from a study of CD4 T cells in relation to SARS-CoV-2 and coronaviruses. The method was immunoSEQ multiplex PCR; TCRdb's version includes in-frame clones alone and lacks a portion of them. The sample shows tens of thousands of clones, 68% of them seen only once.

This sequence originates from a human donor in good health. This chain joins TRBV18 and TRBJ1-1; D gene ambiguous. Sequencing was performed on CD4+ T cells from PBMCs, cultured in vitro. CDR3 nucleotide sequence: TGTGCCAGCTCCATTGGGAGGGCCTGGAACACTGAAGCTTTCTTT. Its translation: CASSIGRAWNTEAFF.